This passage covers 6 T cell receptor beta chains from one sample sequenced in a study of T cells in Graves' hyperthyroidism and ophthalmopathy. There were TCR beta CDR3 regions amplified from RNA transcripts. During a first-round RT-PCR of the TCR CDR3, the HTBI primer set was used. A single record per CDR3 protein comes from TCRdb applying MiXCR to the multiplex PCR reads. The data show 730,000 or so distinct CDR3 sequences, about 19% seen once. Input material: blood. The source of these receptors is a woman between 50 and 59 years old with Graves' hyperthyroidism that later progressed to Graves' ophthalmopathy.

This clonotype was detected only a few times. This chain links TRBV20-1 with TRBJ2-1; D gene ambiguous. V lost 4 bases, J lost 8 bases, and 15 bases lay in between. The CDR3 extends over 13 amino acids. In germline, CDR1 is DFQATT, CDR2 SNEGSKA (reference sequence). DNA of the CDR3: TGCAGTGCTACTCTTTCAGGATTCTATGAGCAGTTCTTC. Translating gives CSATLSGFYEQFF.

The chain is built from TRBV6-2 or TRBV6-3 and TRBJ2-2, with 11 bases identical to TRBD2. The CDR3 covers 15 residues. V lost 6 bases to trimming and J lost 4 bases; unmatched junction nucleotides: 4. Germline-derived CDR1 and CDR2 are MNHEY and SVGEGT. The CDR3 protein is CASSRTSGFTGELFF. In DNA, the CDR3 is TGTGCCAGCAGCAGGACTAGCGGGTTCACCGGGGAGCTGTTTTTT.

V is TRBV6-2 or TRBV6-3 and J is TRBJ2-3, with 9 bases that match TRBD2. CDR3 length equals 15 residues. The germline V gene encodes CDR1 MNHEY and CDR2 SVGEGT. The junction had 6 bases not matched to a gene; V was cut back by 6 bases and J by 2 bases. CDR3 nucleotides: TGTGCCAGCAGAACCCTAGCGGGGAACACAGATACGCAGTATTTT. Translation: CASRTLAGNTDTQYF.

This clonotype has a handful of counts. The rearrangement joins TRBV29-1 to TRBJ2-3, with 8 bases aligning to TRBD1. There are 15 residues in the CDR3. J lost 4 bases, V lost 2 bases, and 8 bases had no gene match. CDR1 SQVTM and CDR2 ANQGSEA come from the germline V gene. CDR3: CSVEPDRVTPDTQYF. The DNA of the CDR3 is TGCAGCGTTGAACCGGACAGGGTTACGCCAGATACGCAGTATTTT.

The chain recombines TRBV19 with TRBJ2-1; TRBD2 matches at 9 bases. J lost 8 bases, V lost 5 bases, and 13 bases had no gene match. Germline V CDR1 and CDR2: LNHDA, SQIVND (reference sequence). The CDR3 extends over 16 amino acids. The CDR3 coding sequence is TGTGCCAGTAGTGCGGGTGCTAGCGGGGCGTGGGATGAGCAGTTCTTC. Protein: CASSAGASGAWDEQFF.

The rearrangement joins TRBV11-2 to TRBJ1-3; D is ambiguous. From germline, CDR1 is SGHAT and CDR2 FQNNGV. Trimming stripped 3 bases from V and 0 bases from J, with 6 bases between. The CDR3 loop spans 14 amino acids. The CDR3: CASSFGRSGNTIYF. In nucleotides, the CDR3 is TGTGCCAGCAGCTTCGGCCGCTCTGGAAACACCATATATTTT.